These 31 T cell receptor beta chains share one sample of origin, sequenced in a study of blood T cells in healthy people across ages. The use of a sample-barcoded 5' primer and a J-beta primer mix characterized a second PCR of roughly 7 to 11 cycles. TCRdb ran MiXCR on the 5' RACE reads and lists one entry per CDR3 protein. This table has roughly 1,700,000 distinct CDR3 sequences, 25% to 30% appearing once. Sequenced: blood. The receptor set was obtained from a woman aged 25 to 39 in good health.

This clonotype was recorded a few times. One end of the junction does not line up with germline, which may come from a read error. V usage is TRBV20-1 and J usage is TRBJ2-1; no clear D gene. CDR1 is DFQATT and CDR2 is SNEGSKA in the germline V gene (reference sequence). There are 13 residues in the CDR3. CDR3 residues: CSARRNSYNGQFF. The CDR3 DNA reads TGCAGTGCTAGGCGGAACTCCTACAATGGGCAGTTCTTC.

This sequence joins TRBV12-3 or TRBV12-4 and TRBJ2-3; 7 nucleotides align to TRBD2. This CDR3 spans 15 amino acids. J gave up 5 bases and V 3 bases, and 8 bases lay outside the gene matches. The CDR3 region is CASSLTSWDLDTQYF. The CDR3 DNA reads as TGTGCCAGCAGTTTGACTAGCTGGGATTTAGATACGCAGTATTTT.

The table lists this clonotype with a few counts. The CDR3 region is CASSRNRPEADTQYF. The CDR3 nucleotides are TGTGCCAGCAGCCGAAACCGGCCGGAGGCAGATACGCAGTATTTT. The chain has TRBV6-6 and TRBJ2-3, with a tentative D call TRBD2 (5 bases). V was clipped by 6 bases and J by 4 bases, with 17 bases between them. Germline V gives CDR1 MNHNY, CDR2 SVGAGI (reference sequence). This CDR3 spans 15 amino acids.

A few counts support this clonotype. A much more abundant neighbour one base away suggests this may be a read error. The V gene is TRBV7-9, the J gene TRBJ2-7, with 8 bases that match TRBD1. Germline-derived CDR1 and CDR2 are SEHNR and FQNEAQ (reference sequence). CDR3 length: 14 amino acids. The V segment lost 4 bases and the J segment 5 bases; nucleotides outside the gene matches: 7. CDR3 sequence reads: CASSSSDRAHEQYF. As DNA, the CDR3 is TGTGCCAGCAGCTCATCGGACAGGGCCCACGAGCAGTACTTC. The whole variable domain, remainder taken from reference TRBV7-9 and TRBJ2-7, is DTGVSQNPRHKITKRGQNVTFRCDPISEHNRLYWYRQTLGQGPEFLTYFQNEAQLEKSRLLSDRFSAERPKGSFSTLEIQRTEQGDSAMYLCASSSSDRAHEQYFGPGTRLTVT.

Only a few counts were recorded for this clonotype. The J gene is TRBJ2-3, the V gene TRBV27; D unresolved. The ends were cut back, 6 bases at V and 0 bases at J, with 13 bases in the middle. Germline loops: CDR1 MNHEY, CDR2 SMNVEV (reference sequence). The CDR3 contains 15 residues. The CDR3 is CASRPRHTSTDTQYF. CDR3 sequence (DNA): TGTGCCAGCAGACCTAGACACACTAGCACAGATACGCAGTATTTT.

This clonotype was seen a handful of times. The V call is TRBV29-1, the J call TRBJ2-5; TRBD2 matches 9 bases. The CDR3 is 16 amino acids. Germline assignment: CDR1 SQVTM and CDR2 ANQGSEA. After removal of 4 bases from V and 2 bases from J, the junction contained 11 bases not matched to a gene. CDR3 DNA sequence: TGCAGCGTTGCGGTTGGAGTAGCGGGAGAACAAGAGACCCAGTACTTC. Encoded protein: CSVAVGVAGEQETQYF.

The genes are TRBV7-9 and TRBJ1-1; D unclear. The CDR3 length is 14 residues. In germline, CDR1 is SEHNR, CDR2 FQNEAQ (reference sequence). The V and J ends lost 6 bases and 0 bases respectively, with 11 bases between them. CDR3 region: CASRENSVNTEAFF. CDR3 nucleotide sequence: TGTGCCAGCAGGGAAAACAGCGTGAACACTGAAGCTTTCTTT.

On this clonotype itself: A single base separates this from a much larger clone, so it may be a read error. V and J are TRBV29-1 and TRBJ1-2; D is undetermined. Germline V gives CDR1 SQVTM, CDR2 ANQGSEA. V lost 6 bases to trimming and J lost 6 bases, with 14 bases between them. The CDR3 has 12 amino acids. CDR3 nucleotides: TGCAGCGTCCCTGGACCAGCCCATGGCTACACCTTC. Its translation: CSVPGPAHGYTF.

Concerning this clonotype itself: Since no conserved phenylalanine or tryptophan closes the CDR3, a read error is the likely cause. CDR3 nucleotides: TGTGCCAGCAGTCAGAACACCGGGGAGCTGTTTGTT. This codes for CASSQNTGELFV. The chain couples TRBV12-3 or TRBV12-4 to TRBJ2-2; D ambiguous. Trimming stripped 5 bases from V and 1 base from J, with 2 bases between. This CDR3 region has 12 residues.

This clonotype has just a few counts. The chain employs TRBV10-3 and TRBJ1-1; D is unresolved. Germline lookup yields CDR1 ENHRY and CDR2 SYGVKD. CDR3 length equals 12 residues. V shed 3 bases and J shed 8 bases, with 10 bases lying between them. The DNA for the CDR3 is TGTGCCATCAGTGACGTGGCTCAAGAAGCTTTCTTT. Protein product: CAISDVAQEAFF.

The rearrangement joins TRBV18 to TRBJ1-1; TRBD1 might be the D (6 bases). Between the trimmed V and J ends, which lost 3 bases and 4 bases, there was a span of 12 bases. Germline V gives CDR1 KGHSH, CDR2 LQKENI. This CDR3 has 14 amino acids. CDR3 loop: CASSPRTATTEAFF. In DNA form, the CDR3 reads TGTGCCAGCTCACCGAGGACAGCTACCACTGAAGCTTTCTTT.

J is TRBJ2-1 and V is TRBV6-1; D gene uncertain. In germline, CDR1 is MNHNS, CDR2 SASEGT. V was shortened by 2 bases and J by 8 bases, with 13 bases between the two germline ends. The CDR3 spans 14 residues. CDR3 sequence reads: CASSEWVSVDEQFF. The CDR3 DNA sequence: TGTGCCAGCAGTGAATGGGTCAGTGTGGATGAGCAGTTCTTC.

This chain joins TRBV10-2 and TRBJ2-1; D unclear. This CDR3 is built from 11 residues. From germline, CDR1 is WSHSY and CDR2 SAAADI. Trimming left V 3 bases short and J 10 bases short, with 7 bases between. In nucleotides, the CDR3 is TGCGCCAGCAGTGAACATGTCGAGCAGTTCTTC. Encoded protein: CASSEHVEQFF.

The chain recombines TRBV5-4 with TRBJ2-7; 7 positions match TRBD2. The germline gives CDR1 SGHNT, CDR2 YYREEE (reference sequence). This CDR3 has 15 residues. J was trimmed by 1 base and V by 0 bases; bases with no gene match: 4. The CDR3 nucleotides are TGTGCCAGCAGCTTGGGGGTAGCGGGTTCCTACGAGCAGTACTTC. It is translated as CASSLGVAGSYEQYF.

This clonotype was observed a handful of times. The chain combines TRBV4-1 with TRBJ1-1; unclear D gene. V shed 3 bases and J shed 3 bases, with 14 bases lying between them. The germline V gene encodes CDR1 MGHRA and CDR2 YSYEKL. The CDR3 covers 15 residues. The CDR3 region has the DNA TGCGCCAGCAGCCAGTCGACGTACGGGTACACTGAAGCTTTCTTT. Amino acids: CASSQSTYGYTEAFF.

This clonotype has just a few counts. The chain's CDR3 is CASINGPRHRQYF. The CDR3, as DNA: TGTGCCAGCATCAACGGACCCAGACATCGACAGTACTTC. The chain links TRBV6-2 or TRBV6-3 to TRBJ2-5; no definite D call. The germline V and J ends were trimmed by 7 bases and 11 bases, with 20 bases remaining between them. There are 13 residues in the CDR3. The germline CDR1 and CDR2 sequences are MNHEY and SVGEGT.

Many counts were recorded for this clonotype. V gene TRBV6-5 combines with J gene TRBJ1-2, with 7 bases that match TRBD1. The germline gives CDR1 MNHEY, CDR2 SVGAGI. With 6 bases clipped from V and 6 bases from J, the junction kept 13 bases outside the gene matches. The CDR3 covers 15 residues. The CDR3 spells CASRKLGTAFDGYTF. The CDR3 DNA is TGTGCCAGCAGGAAACTCGGGACAGCTTTTGATGGCTACACCTTC.

V gene TRBV6-1 combines with J gene TRBJ2-3, with 9 nucleotides matching TRBD2. Losses at the gene ends were 7 bases for V and 5 bases for J; bases not matched to a gene: 7. The CDR3 covers 14 residues. The germline V gene encodes CDR1 MNHNS and CDR2 SASEGT. The CDR3 sequence is CASMASGAVDTQYF. DNA for the CDR3: TGTGCCAGCATGGCTAGCGGGGCGGTAGATACGCAGTATTTT.

This clonotype was picked up a small number of times. The rearrangement links TRBV12-3 or TRBV12-4 to TRBJ2-6; 9 bases are shared with TRBD1. The CDR3 loop spans 17 amino acids. V was clipped by 5 bases and J by 2 bases; unmatched bases: 7. CDR3 protein: CASSPGQGYTGANVLTF. DNA of the CDR3: TGTGCCAGCAGTCCGGGACAGGGTTACACTGGGGCCAACGTCCTGACTTTC.

The chain links TRBV5-1 to TRBJ2-1, with TRBD2 matching over 7 bases. CDR3 length: 15 residues. Losses at the gene ends were 1 base for V and 9 bases for J; bases not matched to a gene: 10. Looked up from germline, CDR1 is SGHRS and CDR2 is YFSETQ. In DNA, the CDR3 is TGCGCCAGCAGCTTGATGGGCGGGGGACTTGTTGAGCAGTTCTTC. Translation: CASSLMGGGLVEQFF. Complete variable domain (other parts from reference TRBV5-1 and TRBJ2-1): KAGVTQTPRYLIKTRGQQVTLSCSPISGHRSVSWYQQTPGQGLQFLFEYFSETQRNKGNFPGRFSGRQFSNSRSEMNVSTLELGDSALYLCASSLMGGGLVEQFFGPGTRLTVL.

The chain joins TRBV30 to TRBJ2-3; 10 bases match TRBD1. The junction had 7 bases not matched to a gene; V was cut back by 2 bases and J by 5 bases. This CDR3 comprises 15 residues. The V gene's germline CDR1 is GTSNPN and CDR2 SVGIG (reference sequence). Written as DNA, the CDR3 is TGTGCCTGGAGTCGACAGGGGGCCGCTCAAGATACGCAGTATTTT. It specifies CAWSRQGAAQDTQYF. Full variable domain (missing parts from reference TRBV30 and TRBJ2-3): SQTIHQWPATLVQPVGSPLSLECTVEGTSNPNLYWYRQAAGRGLQLLFYSVGIGQISSEVPQNLSASRPQDRQFILSSKKLLLSDSGFYLCAWSRQGAAQDTQYFGPGTRLTVL.

This clonotype occurred a few times. The chain couples TRBV7-2 to TRBJ2-5; 10 nucleotides align to TRBD2. The V and J ends lost 5 bases and 5 bases, in that order; junction bases with no gene match: 11. Germline CDR1 and CDR2: SGHTA and FQGNSA. The CDR3 covers 16 residues. In nucleotides, the CDR3 is TGTGCCAGCAGCCGAACGGTGGGACTAGCGCGGGAGACCCAGTACTTC. Amino acid sequence: CASSRTVGLARETQYF. Filled out from reference TRBV7-2 and TRBJ2-5, the complete variable domain reads GAGVSQSPSNKVTEKGKDVELRCDPISGHTALYWYRQSLGQGLEFLIYFQGNSAPDKSGLPSDRFSAERTGGSVSTLTIQRTQQEDSAVYLCASSRTVGLARETQYFGPGTRLLVL.

This clonotype was seen at least ten times. The chain links TRBV4-1 to TRBJ2-7; D perhaps matches TRBD1 (5 bases). The length of the CDR3 is 15 residues. CDR1 and CDR2 from the germline V gene are MGHRA and YSYEKL. V lost 0 bases, J lost 7 bases, and 16 bases lay in between. The CDR3 protein is CASSQEYPPAGEQYF. CDR3 DNA: TGCGCCAGCAGCCAAGAGTACCCGCCCGCAGGGGAGCAGTACTTC.

Only a few counts were recorded for this clonotype. V and J are TRBV29-1 and TRBJ2-1; TRBD1 matches at 10 bases. The germline V gene has CDR1 SQVTM and CDR2 ANQGSEA. Losses at the gene ends were 7 bases for V and 7 bases for J; bases not matched to a gene: 10. The CDR3 extends over 14 amino acids. CDR3 region: CSAPGQGTLNEQFF. CDR3 sequence (DNA): TGCAGCGCCCCGGGACAGGGGACCTTGAATGAGCAGTTCTTC.

The CDR3 nucleotides are TGTGCCAGCGAAGTACGGACGAGCGTGAACACTGAAGCTTTCTTT. Protein product: CASEVRTSVNTEAFF. V and J are TRBV19 and TRBJ1-1; no firm D call. The CDR3 is 15 residues long. Trimming removed 9 bases at V and 0 bases at J, with 17 bases between. Germline V gene sequence: CDR1 LNHDA, CDR2 SQIVND (reference sequence). Drawing the rest from reference TRBV19 and TRBJ1-1, the complete variable domain is DGGITQSPKYLFRKEGQNVTLSCEQNLNHDAMYWYRQDPGQGLRLIYYSQIVNDFQKGDIAEGYSVSREKKESFPLTVTSAQKNPTAFYLCASEVRTSVNTEAFFGQGTRLTVV.

A word on this clonotype: Its ends do not fully match the called genes, so a read error is possible. This chain links TRBV5-1 with TRBJ2-2; D may be TRBD1 or TRBD2 (5 bases each). CDR1 is SGHRS and CDR2 is YFSETQ in the germline V gene. The CDR3 is made up of 19 amino acids. As DNA, the CDR3 is TGCGCCAGCAGCTTCAAAAGGGGTGGTCTAGCTCTGAACACCGGGGAGCGGTTTTTT. Amino acid sequence: CASSFKRGGLALNTGERFF.

This clonotype was counted only a few times. The chain has TRBV6-1 and TRBJ2-5; 10 nucleotides align to TRBD1. This CDR3 has 12 residues. The trim removed 6 bases at V and 9 bases at J, leaving 4 bases unmatched. Germline assignment: CDR1 MNHNS and CDR2 SASEGT. Here the CDR3 reads CASRDRGGAQYF. The DNA for the CDR3 is TGTGCCAGCAGGGACAGGGGGGGGGCCCAGTACTTC.

This clonotype was seen only a few times. The gene calls are TRBV15 and TRBJ2-2; no clear D gene. The V and J ends lost 3 bases and 7 bases respectively, with 12 bases between them. Germline CDR1 is LNHNV and CDR2 is YYDKDF (reference sequence). The CDR3 length is 14 residues. CDR3 protein: CATSSRRESGELFF. Here the CDR3 DNA reads TGTGCCACCAGCAGTCGGCGAGAGAGCGGGGAGCTGTTTTTT.

The chain uses TRBV7-9 and TRBJ2-1; 12 bases match TRBD2. CDR3 length: 17 amino acids. V trimming: 0 bases; J trimming: 7 bases; junction bases outside the gene matches: 7. Per the germline V gene, CDR1 is SEHNR and CDR2 is FQNEAQ (reference sequence). CDR3 region: CASSLALTSGSGNEQFF. CDR3 sequence (DNA): TGTGCCAGCAGCTTAGCGCTGACTAGCGGGAGTGGTAATGAGCAGTTCTTC.

A word on this clonotype: The junction departs from germline at one end; a sequencing error may be responsible. The chain has TRBV20-1 and TRBJ1-4; possible D gene TRBD1, 6 bases. The CDR3 is 12 amino acids. Germline V gene lookup returns CDR1 DFQATT and CDR2 SNEGSKA (reference sequence). CDR3 DNA: TGCAGGGCTAGGTGGACAGATGAAAAACTGTTTTTT. As protein: CRARWTDEKLFF.

Many counts were recorded for this clonotype. The rearrangement joins TRBV7-3 to TRBJ2-5; D call uncertain. The V gene's germline CDR1 is SGHTA and CDR2 FQGTGA. The CDR3 has 15 amino acids. Trimming took 4 bases from V and 3 from J, leaving 15 bases between them. CDR3: CASSSSGSREETQYF. The CDR3 DNA is TGTGCCAGCAGCTCCTCCGGGTCCCGAGAAGAGACCCAGTACTTC. The full variable domain, in which reference TRBV7-3 and TRBJ2-5 provide the parts outside the CDR3, is GAGVSQTPSNKVTEKGKYVELRCDPISGHTALYWYRQSLGQGPEFLIYFQGTGAADDSGLPNDRFFAVRPEGSVSTLKIQRTERGDSAVYLCASSSSGSREETQYFGPGTRLLVL.